The 23 T cell receptor beta chains presented below share a single source sample, sequenced in a study of T cells and copy number aberrations in small-cell lung cancer. Using immunoSEQ multiplex PCR, the repertoire was profiled, and TCRdb retains in-frame clones only, with some absent. In the table there are thousands of clones, roughly three quarters of which are singletons. Sequencing was performed on normal tissue next to the tumor. The receptors were sampled from a woman in her 70s with small cell lung cancer. Some clones in this sample may be carry-over from other donors' samples.

J is TRBJ2-6 and V is TRBV30; TRBD1 aligns across 10 bases. The CDR3 extends over 17 amino acids. V lost 4 bases, J lost 2 bases, and 8 bases stayed unmatched. Germline V gene sequence: CDR1 GTSNPN, CDR2 SVGIG (reference sequence). Written as DNA, the CDR3 is TGTGCCTGGACAAAGGACAGGGGGTTCCCTGGGGCCAACGTCCTGACTTTC. Its protein is CAWTKDRGFPGANVLTF.

Here the CDR3 reads CASSVEPRASGGEQYF. Here the CDR3 DNA reads TGTGCCAGCAGCGTAGAACCCCGAGCTAGCGGGGGCGAGCAGTACTTC. The gene calls are TRBV9 and TRBJ2-7; 10 bases are a match to TRBD2. The CDR3 is made up of 16 amino acids. J was trimmed by 6 bases and V by 0 bases; bases with no gene match: 9. Germline V gene lookup returns CDR1 SGDLS and CDR2 YYNGEE.

V is TRBV4-3 and J is TRBJ2-3, with D perhaps TRBD1 (7 bases). CDR3 length equals 17 residues. The V and J ends lost 1 base and 4 bases respectively, with 18 bases between them. Per germline, CDR1 LGHNA and CDR2 YSLEER. For the CDR3, the DNA is TGCGCCAGCAGCCAAGGGTCGGTAGGGGGGACAGCAGATACGCAGTATTTT. This sequence encodes CASSQGSVGGTADTQYF.

The chain recombines TRBV11-2 with TRBJ2-3; D may be TRBD1 or TRBD2 (5 bases each). The CDR3 is made up of 16 amino acids. V was trimmed by 3 bases and J by 0 bases, leaving 13 bases between them. Looked up from germline, CDR1 is SGHAT and CDR2 is FQNNGV. This chain's CDR3 is CASSFAGTASTDTQYF. CDR3 DNA sequence: TGTGCCAGCAGCTTTGCCGGGACCGCTAGCACAGATACGCAGTATTTT.

V is TRBV19 and J is TRBJ2-5, with a tentative D call TRBD2 (5 bases). CDR3 size: 13 residues. The V end was cut by 5 bases, the J end by 5 bases, with 12 bases between. Germline-derived CDR1 and CDR2 are LNHDA and SQIVND (reference sequence). CDR3 nucleotide sequence: TGTGCCAGTAGTCTAGCTCGCGGGGAGACCCAGTACTTC. The encoded protein is CASSLARGETQYF.

The chain carries TRBV5-1 and TRBJ2-1; 10 nucleotides match TRBD2. The CDR3 runs to 17 residues. J was trimmed by 1 base and V by 0 bases; bases with no gene match: 4. The V gene's germline CDR1 is SGHRS and CDR2 YFSETQ. The CDR3 loop reads CASSLEASGSSYNEQFF. Written as DNA, the CDR3 is TGCGCCAGCAGCTTGGAGGCTAGCGGGAGTTCCTACAATGAGCAGTTCTTC.

This chain connects TRBV7-2 to TRBJ1-1; D ambiguous. V gave up 1 base and J gave up 5 bases, with 8 bases separating them. In germline, CDR1 is SGHTA, CDR2 FQGNSA. The CDR3 runs 13 residues. The CDR3 sequence is CASSLERWTEAFF. In DNA form, the CDR3 reads TGTGCCAGCAGCTTAGAGCGGTGGACTGAAGCTTTCTTT.

This clone occurred a few times. This chain connects TRBV28 to TRBJ2-7; possibly TRBD1 or TRBD2 for D (5 bases each). CDR3 length equals 13 residues. Germline V lookup: CDR1 MDHEN, CDR2 SYDVKM. Trimming took off 7 bases at V and 3 bases at J, with 13 bases between the two ends. CDR3 in DNA: TGTGCCAGCATTGAGGGGACGAGCTACGAGCAGTACTTC. It specifies CASIEGTSYEQYF.

The V call is TRBV19, the J call TRBJ2-1, with 7 nucleotides matching TRBD2. CDR1 LNHDA and CDR2 SQIVND come from the germline V gene (reference sequence). The CDR3 has 23 amino acids. With 4 bases clipped from V and 4 bases from J, the junction kept 31 bases outside the gene matches. The CDR3, as DNA: TGTGCCAGTAGTACTCAAAACTACAAGACGGGACTGACAAAATGGGGGGGTTACAATGAGCAGTTCTTC. It specifies CASSTQNYKTGLTKWGGYNEQFF.

The chain combines TRBV7-9 with TRBJ1-1, with D uncertain. CDR1 and CDR2 from the germline V gene are SEHNR and FQNEAQ (reference sequence). V was shortened by 5 bases and J by 1 base, with 17 bases between the two germline ends. This CDR3 has 16 amino acids. The CDR3 sequence: CASSQTGSTANTEAFF. In DNA, the CDR3 is TGTGCCAGCAGCCAAACCGGTTCGACCGCGAACACTGAAGCTTTCTTT.

The V call is TRBV19, the J call TRBJ2-2, with 13 bases aligning to TRBD2. V shed 7 bases, J shed 4 bases, and the junction held 6 bases outside the gene matches. Germline CDR1 reads LNHDA; CDR2 reads SQIVND (reference sequence). This CDR3 is built from 16 residues. The CDR3 loop reads CASKGTSGVITGELFF. DNA of the CDR3: TGTGCCAGTAAGGGGACTAGCGGGGTAATCACCGGGGAGCTGTTTTTT.

The genes are TRBV7-9 and TRBJ2-5; 10 bases match TRBD1. V was clipped by 5 bases and J by 4 bases; unmatched bases: 7. This CDR3 region has 15 residues. Germline lookup yields CDR1 SEHNR and CDR2 FQNEAQ (reference sequence). CDR3 protein: CASSHGQGVGETQYF. Here the CDR3 DNA reads TGTGCCAGCAGCCACGGACAGGGGGTAGGAGAGACCCAGTACTTC.

The chain carries TRBV7-9 and TRBJ1-4; D gene ambiguous. CDR1 SEHNR and CDR2 FQNEAQ come from the germline V gene (reference sequence). Trimming stripped 4 bases from V and 0 bases from J, with 9 bases between. The CDR3 sequence is 15 residues long. The CDR3 nucleotides are TGTGCCAGCAGCTCCCACGGCGCAACTAATGAAAAACTGTTTTTT. Protein product: CASSSHGATNEKLFF.

The chain joins TRBV5-1 to TRBJ2-1; possible D gene TRBD2, 5 bases. The CDR3 totals 17 residues. CDR1 is SGHRS, CDR2 YFSETQ, per germline. V dropped 3 bases and J dropped 0 bases, with 16 bases sitting between them. The CDR3 reads CASSSPETGSSYNEQFF. CDR3 coding DNA: TGCGCCAGCAGCTCCCCGGAAACGGGGAGCTCCTACAATGAGCAGTTCTTC.

The CDR3 nucleotides read TGTGCCAGCAGCTTCAGGGCGGGTCTAACTGCAACTAATGAAAAACTGTTTTTT. This gives the protein CASSFRAGLTATNEKLFF. The J gene is TRBJ1-4, the V gene TRBV11-2; tentatively, D is TRBD1 (5 bases). The CDR3 consists of 18 residues. Trimming removed 3 bases at V and 0 bases at J, with 17 bases between. Germline V gives CDR1 SGHAT, CDR2 FQNNGV.

The V and J genes are TRBV7-8 and TRBJ2-3; D remains ambiguous. Trimming removed 5 bases at V and 3 bases at J, with 12 bases between. This CDR3 has 14 residues. Germline lookup yields CDR1 SGHVS and CDR2 FQNEAQ. The CDR3 protein is CASSLRGGTDTQYF. The CDR3 nucleotides are TGTGCCAGCAGCCTAAGAGGCGGAACAGATACGCAGTATTTT. The full variable domain, with the rest looked up from reference TRBV7-8 and TRBJ2-3, is GAGVSQSPRYKVAKRGQDVALRCDPISGHVSLFWYQQALGQGPEFLTYFQNEAQLDKSGLPSDRFFAERPEGSVSTLKIQRTQQEDSAVYLCASSLRGGTDTQYFGPGTRLTVL.

This clone occurred once. The genes are TRBV11-2 and TRBJ2-5; TRBD1 is a possible D gene (5 bases). Germline assignment: CDR1 SGHAT and CDR2 FQNNGV. Trimming cost V 3 bases and J 5 bases, with 10 bases left between them. This CDR3 contains 13 residues. CDR3 region: CASSLAGWETQYF. CDR3 sequence (DNA): TGTGCCAGCAGCTTGGCAGGGTGGGAGACCCAGTACTTC.

For the CDR3, the DNA is TGTGCCTCGGAAACAAGGGTGGAAGAAAAACTGTTTTTT. Translating it yields CASETRVEEKLFF. The rearrangement joins TRBV30 to TRBJ1-4; no clear D gene. V was trimmed by 7 bases and J by 8 bases, leaving 17 bases between them. The V gene's germline CDR1 is GTSNPN and CDR2 SVGIG (reference sequence). This CDR3 is 13 amino acids long.

The chain combines TRBV6-5 with TRBJ1-1; D possibly corresponds to TRBD1 (6 bases). Germline V gives CDR1 MNHEY, CDR2 SVGAGI. The CDR3 has 14 amino acids. V was cut by 6 bases and J by 4 bases, with 15 bases left in between. The CDR3 nucleotides read TGTGCCAGCAGACGTCAACAGGGAGGCACTGAAGCTTTCTTT. It codes for CASRRQQGGTEAFF.

This clone was observed a single time. The chain employs TRBV7-2 and TRBJ2-5, with 9 nucleotides matching TRBD2. Looked up from germline, CDR1 is SGHTA and CDR2 is FQGNSA. The V gene end was trimmed by 1 base and the J gene end by 5 bases; junction bases not matched to a gene: 5. CDR3 length equals 15 residues. Written as DNA, the CDR3 is TGTGCCAGCAGCTTAGTACTAGCGGGTTCCGAGACCCAGTACTTC. Protein sequence: CASSLVLAGSETQYF.

This clone is termed medium-sized. Here the CDR3 reads CASSLTMAGLAGRDSEQFF. The CDR3 DNA follows: TGTGCCAGCAGCTTAACGATGGCGGGGTTAGCGGGAAGGGACAGTGAGCAGTTCTTC. The genes are TRBV7-3 and TRBJ2-1, with D possibly TRBD2 on 8 matching bases. The CDR3 is made up of 19 amino acids. Germline CDR1 reads SGHTA; CDR2 reads FQGTGA. Trimming left V 0 bases short and J 9 bases short, with 27 bases between.

The rearrangement uses TRBV19 and TRBJ1-1, with D uncertain. Germline assignment: CDR1 LNHDA and CDR2 SQIVND (reference sequence). Trimming left V 3 bases short and J 1 base short, with 6 bases between. The CDR3 length is 13 residues. CDR3 amino acids: CASSIGENTEAFF. In nucleotides, the CDR3 is TGTGCCAGTAGTATTGGGGAGAACACTGAAGCTTTCTTT.

The V gene is TRBV5-3, the J gene TRBJ1-3; a possible D gene is TRBD1 (6 bases). TRBV5-3 is known as an ORF, though its function is uncertain. The V and J ends lost 5 bases and 0 bases respectively, with 12 bases between them. This CDR3 contains 15 residues. This chain's CDR3 is CARRSQGLSGNTIYF. The CDR3 nucleotides are TGTGCCAGAAGATCACAGGGCCTCTCTGGAAACACCATATATTTT.